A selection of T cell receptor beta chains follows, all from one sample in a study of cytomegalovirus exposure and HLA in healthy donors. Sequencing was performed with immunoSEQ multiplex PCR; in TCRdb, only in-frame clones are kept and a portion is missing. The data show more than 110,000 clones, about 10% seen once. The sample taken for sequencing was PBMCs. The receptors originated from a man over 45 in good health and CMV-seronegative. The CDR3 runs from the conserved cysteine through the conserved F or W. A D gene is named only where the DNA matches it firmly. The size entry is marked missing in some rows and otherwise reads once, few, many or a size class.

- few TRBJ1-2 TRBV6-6 TGTGCCAGCAATCCAGACGGGAACTATGGCTACCCCTTC CASNPDGNYGYPF
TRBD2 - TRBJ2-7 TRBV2 TGTGCCAGCAGTTCCCTACGGGAGGTGAACGAGCAGTACTTC CASSSLREVNEQYF
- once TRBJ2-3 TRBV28 TGTGCCAGCAGTTTAATTCGAGATACGCAGTATTTT CASSLIRDTQYF
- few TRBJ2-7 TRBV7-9 TGTGCCAGCAGCGGGTGGGGGCAGGGCTACGAGCAGTACTTC CASSGWGQGYEQYF
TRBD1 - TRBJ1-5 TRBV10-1 TGCGCCAGCCCGACAGGGGCCGGGAATCAGCCCCAGCATTTT CASPTGAGNQPQHF
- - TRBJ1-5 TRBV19 TGTGCCAGTAGTATTATTGTGAGGGTGGGTCAGCCCCAGCATTTT CASSIIVRVGQPQHF
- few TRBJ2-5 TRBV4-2 TGTGCCAGCAGCCAAGGGGGGGAGGAGGGGGAGACCCAGTACTTC CASSQGGEEGETQYF
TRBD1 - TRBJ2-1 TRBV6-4 TGTGCCAGCAGTCTGGGACAGGGTGGGAACAATGAGCAGTTCTTC CASSLGQGGNNEQFF
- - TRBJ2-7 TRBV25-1 TGTGCCAGCAGTGAATATTACTTCTACGAGCAGTACTTC CASSEYYFYEQYF
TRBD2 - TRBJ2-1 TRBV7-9 TGTGCCAGCAGCTCCATGCCAACTAGCGGGCATTACAATGAGCAGTTCTTC CASSSMPTSGHYNEQFF
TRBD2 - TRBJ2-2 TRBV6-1 TGTGCCAGCAGTAAAGAAGCGGGAGGCTTAACCGGGGAGCTGTTTTTT CASSKEAGGLTGELFF
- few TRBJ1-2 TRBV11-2 TGTGCCAGCAGCTTAGATAGGTCAGGGCTCTATGGCTACACCTTC CASSLDRSGLYGYTF
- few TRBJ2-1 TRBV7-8 TGTGCCAGCAGCTTAGGACAGATAGGACACAATGAGCAGTTCTTC CASSLGQIGHNEQFF
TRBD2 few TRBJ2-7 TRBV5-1 TGCGCCAGCAGCTCGACTAGCGGGAGGGCCGGCGAGCAGTACTTC CASSSTSGRAGEQYF
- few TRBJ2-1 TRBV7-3 TGTGCCAGCAGCTCCGGACAGTCCTACAATGAGCAGTTCTTC CASSSGQSYNEQFF
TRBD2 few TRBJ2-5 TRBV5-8 TGTGCCAGCAGCTTAGCTAGCGGGGGACAAGAGACCCAGTACTTC CASSLASGGQETQYF